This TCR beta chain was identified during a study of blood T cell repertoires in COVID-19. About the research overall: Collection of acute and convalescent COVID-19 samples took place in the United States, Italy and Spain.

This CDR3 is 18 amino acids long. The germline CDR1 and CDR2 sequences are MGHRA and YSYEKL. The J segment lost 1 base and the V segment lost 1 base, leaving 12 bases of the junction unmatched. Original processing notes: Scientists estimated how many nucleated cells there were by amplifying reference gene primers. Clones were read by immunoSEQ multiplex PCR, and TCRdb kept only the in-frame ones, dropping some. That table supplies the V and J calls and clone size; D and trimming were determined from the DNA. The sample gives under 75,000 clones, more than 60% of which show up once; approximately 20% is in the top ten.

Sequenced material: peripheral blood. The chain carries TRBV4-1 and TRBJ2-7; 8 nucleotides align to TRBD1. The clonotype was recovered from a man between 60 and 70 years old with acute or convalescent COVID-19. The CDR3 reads CASSQGGTGPTDSYEQYF. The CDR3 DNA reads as TGCGCCAGCAGCCAAGGAGGGACAGGACCTACCGATTCCTACGAGCAGTACTTC.